This T cell receptor (beta chain) was sequenced for a study of T cell responses to AZD1222 COVID-19 vaccine. General study findings and limits: Repertoire samples came only from after the peak T cell response.

Second-dose intervals near 4 or 12 weeks were combined. Clones were sequenced by immunoSEQ multiplex PCR, and TCRdb holds only the in-frame ones, with some missing. The sample carries 100,000 to 130,000 clones, approximately 92% recorded once. Regarding this clone: The antigen is unknown.

V gave up 3 bases and J gave up 1 base, with 9 bases separating them. There are 14 residues in the CDR3. Germline CDR1 reads MNHEY; CDR2 reads SMNVEV (reference sequence). This clonotype was obtained from an adult who received the AZD1222 COVID-19 vaccine. Material: peripheral blood, obtained 28 days after the second AZD1222 dose. V is TRBV27 and J is TRBJ1-1; D is perhaps TRBD1 (6 bases). The DNA of the CDR3 is TGTGCCAGCAGTTTTTTAGGGGGGAACACTGAAGCTTTCTTT. Its translation: CASSFLGGNTEAFF.